This T cell receptor (beta chain) was captured in a study of CD8 T cells in ankylosing spondylitis. V lost 3 bases to trimming and J lost 7 bases; unmatched junction nucleotides: 9. This CDR3 comprises 15 residues. Per the germline V gene, CDR1 is SGHTA and CDR2 is FQGTGA. With regard to this clonotype: Its matching antigen is unknown.

Preparation of TCR beta libraries was done by quantitative 5'-RACE with molecular barcodes. MiXCR, applied by TCRdb to the 5' RACE reads, yields one record per CDR3 protein. The sample lists 200,000 to 250,000 distinct CDR3 sequences, roughly 8.2% occurring once. Study results and limitations: Apparently characteristic of ankylosing spondylitis blood was a TCR beta motif (about 8 highly homologous variants).

The receptor's source is a female donor with ankylosing spondylitis or in good health (not recorded which). Sequenced input: blood, either unsorted or a sorted T cell fraction (not recorded which). The gene calls are TRBV7-3 and TRBJ2-1, with 7 bases aligning to TRBD2. This CDR3 reads CASSFSGGERNEQFF. The CDR3 DNA reads as TGTGCCAGCAGCTTCTCGGGAGGAGAACGGAATGAGCAGTTCTTC. The full variable domain, with the rest looked up from reference TRBV7-3 and TRBJ2-1, is GAGVSQTPSNKVTEKGKYVELRCDPISGHTALYWYRQSLGQGPEFLIYFQGTGAADDSGLPNDRFFAVRPEGSVSTLKIQRTERGDSAVYLCASSFSGGERNEQFFGPGTRLTVL.